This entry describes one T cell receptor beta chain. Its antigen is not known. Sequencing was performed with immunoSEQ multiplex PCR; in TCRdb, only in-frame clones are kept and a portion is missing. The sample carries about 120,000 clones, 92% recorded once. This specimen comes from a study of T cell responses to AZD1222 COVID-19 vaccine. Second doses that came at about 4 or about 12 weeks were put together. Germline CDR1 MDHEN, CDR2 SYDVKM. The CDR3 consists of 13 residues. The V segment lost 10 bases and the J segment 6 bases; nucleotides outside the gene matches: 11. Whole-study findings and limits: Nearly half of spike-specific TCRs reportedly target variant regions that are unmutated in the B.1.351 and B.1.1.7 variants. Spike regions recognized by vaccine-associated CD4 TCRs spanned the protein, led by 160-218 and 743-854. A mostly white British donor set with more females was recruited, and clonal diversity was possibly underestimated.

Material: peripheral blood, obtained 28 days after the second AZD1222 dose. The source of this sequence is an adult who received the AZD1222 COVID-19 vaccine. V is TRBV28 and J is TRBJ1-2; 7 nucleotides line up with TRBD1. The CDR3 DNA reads TGTGCCACCTCCCGCACAGGGGCCCATGGCTACACCTTC. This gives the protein CATSRTGAHGYTF.